This T cell receptor beta chain originates from a study of monozygotic twins with inflammatory bowel disease. The CDR3 runs to 16 residues. Germline CDR1 is ENHRY and CDR2 is SYGVKD. TCRdb reprocessed the 5' RACE reads, keeping one entry per CDR3 protein, no DNA. The table lists some 160,000 distinct CDR3 sequences. Sequenced material: blood. The TCR was taken from a human donor with ulcerative colitis or Crohn's disease, or a healthy co-twin of an affected twin (not recorded which). The rearrangement joins TRBV10-3 to TRBJ1-6; TCRdb's D gene call, TRBD1, goes unchecked for lack of DNA. This chain's CDR3 is CAISERQSSYNSPLHF.